Listed below are T cell receptor beta chains from one sample, sequenced in a study of T cells in localized non-small cell lung cancer. Sequencing was performed with immunoSEQ multiplex PCR; in TCRdb, only in-frame clones are kept and a portion is missing. The data show several thousand clones, just over 90% seen once. This material consisted of peripheral blood mononuclear cells, taken before any cancer treatment. These receptors were taken from a male donor aged 60 or older with stage II lung adenocarcinoma. CDR3s include the opening cysteine and the closing phenylalanine or tryptophan. A D gene is named only where the DNA matches it firmly. Rows may omit the clone size; those that give it use once, few, many or a size class.

V,size,J,D,DNA,CDR3
TRBV4-1,once,TRBJ1-6,-,TGCGCCAGCAGCCCTACGGTCGGGACGGACAATTCACCCCTCCACTTT,CASSPTVGTDNSPLHF
TRBV11-2,-,TRBJ1-2,-,TGTGCCAGCAGCCCGAACTGGCAGGGCGATACCCAGACCTTC,CASSPNWQGDTQTF
TRBV18,once,TRBJ1-4,-,TGTGCCAGCTCACCTTACAGTGCTGCAACTAATGAAAAACTGTTTTTT,CASSPYSAATNEKLFF
TRBV6-1,-,TRBJ1-2,TRBD1,TGTGCCAGCAGTGGGGGGACAGGGGGCGGCTATGGCTACACCTTC,CASSGGTGGGYGYTF
TRBV6-7,-,TRBJ1-5,-,TGTGCCAGCAGTTACCCCGAGTATTCCCAGCATTTT,CASSYPEYSQHF
TRBV10-2,once,TRBJ2-7,TRBD2,TGCGCCAGCAGTGAAGCGGGGGGCAGCGAGCAGTACTTC,CASSEAGGSEQYF
TRBV9,-,TRBJ1-1,TRBD1,TGTGCCAGCAAAGGGCCCAGGGGGACTGAAGCTTTCTTT,CASKGPRGTEAFF
TRBV27,few,TRBJ1-2,-,TGTGCCAGCAGTTTTAGCCAGTCCTATGGCTACACCTTC,CASSFSQSYGYTF
TRBV10-3,-,TRBJ2-1,-,TGTGCCATCAGTGTAACGGCGGGTGAGCAGTTCTTC,CAISVTAGEQFF
TRBV6-1,-,TRBJ1-1,-,TGTGCCAGCAGTGAAGCGCTTGGAAGGGAAGCTTTCTTT,CASSEALGREAFF
TRBV11-3,-,TRBJ1-4,-,TGTGCCAGCAGCTTGGGGGGCCCTAATGAAAAACTGTTTTTT,CASSLGGPNEKLFF
TRBV6-4,-,TRBJ1-1,-,TGTGCCAGCAGAGGAGGATTGAACACTGAAGCTTTCTTT,CASRGGLNTEAFF
TRBV18,-,TRBJ1-3,-,TGTGCCAGCTCACCATTCGGAGTCCCCCAGGGAAGCGGCTCTGGAAACACCATATATTTT,CASSPFGVPQGSGSGNTIYF
TRBV9,-,TRBJ1-3,-,TGTGCCAGCAACCAGGCCCCCTCAGTCTCTGGAAACACCATATATTTT,CASNQAPSVSGNTIYF
TRBV7-9,-,TRBJ2-1,-,TGTGCCAGCAGATCAAATATGGCAAATGAGCAGTTCTTC,CASRSNMANEQFF
TRBV15,-,TRBJ2-7,TRBD1,TGTGCCACCAGCCGGGGGGACAGGGCAGCATACGAGCAGTACTTC,CATSRGDRAAYEQYF
TRBV10-1,-,TRBJ2-2,-,TGCGCCAGCAGTGGCGTCGCAGGCACCGGGGAGCTGTTTTTT,CASSGVAGTGELFF
TRBV5-1,-,TRBJ2-7,TRBD1,TGCGCCAGCAGCATACAGGGGTACGAGCAGTACTTC,CASSIQGYEQYF